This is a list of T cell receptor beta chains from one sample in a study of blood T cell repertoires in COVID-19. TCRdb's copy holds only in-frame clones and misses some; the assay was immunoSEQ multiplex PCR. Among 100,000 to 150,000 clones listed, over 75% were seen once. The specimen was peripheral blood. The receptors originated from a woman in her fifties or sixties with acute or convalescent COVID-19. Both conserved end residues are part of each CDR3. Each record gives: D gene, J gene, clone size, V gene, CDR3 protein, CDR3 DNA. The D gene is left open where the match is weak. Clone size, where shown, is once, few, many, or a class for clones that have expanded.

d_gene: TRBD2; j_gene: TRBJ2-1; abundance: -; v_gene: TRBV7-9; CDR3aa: CASSSWGLAGVGVNNEQFF; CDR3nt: TGTGCCAGCAGCTCCTGGGGACTAGCGGGAGTGGGGGTAAACAATGAGCAGTTCTTC
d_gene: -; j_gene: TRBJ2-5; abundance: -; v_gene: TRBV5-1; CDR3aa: CASSWGTGGQETQYF; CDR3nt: TGCGCCAGCAGCTGGGGGACTGGCGGGCAAGAGACCCAGTACTTC
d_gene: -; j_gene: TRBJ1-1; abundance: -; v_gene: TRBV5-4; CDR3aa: CASSLDPWQNTEAFF; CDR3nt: TGTGCCAGCAGCTTGGATCCCTGGCAAAACACTGAAGCTTTCTTT
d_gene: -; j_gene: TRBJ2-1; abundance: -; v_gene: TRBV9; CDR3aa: CASSVDGDSYNEQFF; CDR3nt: TGTGCCAGCAGCGTAGACGGGGACTCCTACAATGAGCAGTTCTTC
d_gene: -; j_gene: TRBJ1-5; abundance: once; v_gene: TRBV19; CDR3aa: CASSISGYSNQPQHF; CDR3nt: TGTGCCAGTAGTATTTCAGGTTATAGCAATCAGCCCCAGCATTTT
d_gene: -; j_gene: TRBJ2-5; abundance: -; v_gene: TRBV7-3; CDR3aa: CASGGLAETQYF; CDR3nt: TGTGCCAGCGGGGGTCTAGCGGAGACCCAGTACTTC
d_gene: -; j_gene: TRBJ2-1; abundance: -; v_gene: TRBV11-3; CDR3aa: CASSFRGGDEQFF; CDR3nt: TGTGCCAGCAGCTTTAGGGGGGGGGATGAGCAGTTCTTC
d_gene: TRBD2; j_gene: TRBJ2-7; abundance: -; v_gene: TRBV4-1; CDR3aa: CASSQEVPGLAGFYEQYF; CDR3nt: TGCGCCAGCAGCCAAGAGGTCCCCGGACTAGCGGGCTTTTACGAGCAGTACTTC
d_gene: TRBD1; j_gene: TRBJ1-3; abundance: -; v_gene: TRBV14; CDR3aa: CASSQGQGDGNTIYF; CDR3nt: TGTGCCAGCAGCCAAGGACAGGGGGACGGAAACACCATATATTTT
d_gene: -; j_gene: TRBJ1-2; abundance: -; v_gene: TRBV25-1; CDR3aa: CASSETSRGVGEGYTF; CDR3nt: TGTGCCAGCAGTGAAACCTCCAGGGGAGTAGGCGAGGGCTACACCTTC
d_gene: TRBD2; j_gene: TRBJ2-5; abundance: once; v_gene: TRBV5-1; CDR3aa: CASSLRLAGDPQETQYF; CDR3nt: TGCGCCAGCAGCCTAAGACTAGCGGGAGATCCCCAGGAGACCCAGTACTTC
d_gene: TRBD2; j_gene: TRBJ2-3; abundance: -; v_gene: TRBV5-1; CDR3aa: CASSLYGTSGSTDTQYF; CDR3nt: TGCGCCAGCAGCTTGTATGGGACTAGCGGGAGCACAGATACGCAGTATTTT
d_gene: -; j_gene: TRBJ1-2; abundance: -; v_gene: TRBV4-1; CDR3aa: CASSQASGNTNYGYTF; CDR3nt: TGCGCCAGCAGCCAAGCTTCAGGGAATACTAACTATGGCTACACCTTC
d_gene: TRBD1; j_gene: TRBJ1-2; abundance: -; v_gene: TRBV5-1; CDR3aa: CASSPPTGNYGYTF; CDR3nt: TGCGCCAGCAGCCCCCCGACAGGGAACTATGGCTACACCTTC
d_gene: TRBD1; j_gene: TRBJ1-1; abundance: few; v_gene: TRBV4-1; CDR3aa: CASSPTGGQTEAFF; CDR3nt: TGCGCCAGCAGCCCGACAGGGGGACAAACTGAAGCTTTCTTT
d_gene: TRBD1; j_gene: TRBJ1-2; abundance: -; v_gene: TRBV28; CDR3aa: CASRSHTGTDYGYTF; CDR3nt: TGTGCCAGCAGGTCGCACACTGGGACAGACTATGGCTACACCTTC
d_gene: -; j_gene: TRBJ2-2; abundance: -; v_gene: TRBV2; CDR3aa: CASSVAGTGELFF; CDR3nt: TGTGCCAGCAGTGTGGCTGGCACCGGGGAGCTGTTTTTT
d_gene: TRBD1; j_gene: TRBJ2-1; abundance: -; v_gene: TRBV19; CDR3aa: CASSDSGTGSYNEQFF; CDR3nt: TGTGCCAGTAGTGACTCCGGGACAGGGTCCTACAATGAGCAGTTCTTC
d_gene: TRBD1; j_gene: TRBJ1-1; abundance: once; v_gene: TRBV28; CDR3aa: CASSLDRVTEAFF; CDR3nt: TGTGCCAGCAGTCTAGACAGGGTAACTGAAGCTTTCTTT
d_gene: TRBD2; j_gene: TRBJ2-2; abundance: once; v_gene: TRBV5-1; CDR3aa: CASSLTSGNTGELFF; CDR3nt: TGCGCCAGCAGCTTAACTAGCGGAAACACCGGGGAGCTGTTTTTT
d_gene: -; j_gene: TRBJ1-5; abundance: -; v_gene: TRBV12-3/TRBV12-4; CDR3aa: CASSLAGDQPQHF; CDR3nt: TGTGCCAGCAGTTTAGCAGGGGATCAGCCCCAGCATTTT
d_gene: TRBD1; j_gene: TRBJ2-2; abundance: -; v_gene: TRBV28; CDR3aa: CASSLQGAFGTGELFF; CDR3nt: TGTGCCAGCAGTTTACAGGGGGCTTTTGGCACCGGGGAGCTGTTTTTT